The 4 T cell receptor beta chains presented below share a single source sample, sequenced in a study. TCRdb redid the calling of the 5' RACE reads with MiXCR, one entry per CDR3 protein. In the table there are 50,000 to 60,000 distinct CDR3 sequences, less than 25% of which are singletons. Treg sorting used a CD4+CD25+CD127-/low gate. The sample comprised tumor-infiltrating Tregs sorted from the breast tumor. These receptors came from a female donor with breast cancer.

As DNA, the CDR3 is TGCAGTGCTAGAGATGGTCCTGGTGGGAGAGGGGGCGTAGATACGCAGTATTTT. Protein sequence: CSARDGPGGRGGVDTQYF. This chain uses TRBV20-1 with TRBJ2-3; TRBD1 matches at 7 bases. The CDR3 has 18 amino acids. From germline, CDR1 is DFQATT and CDR2 SNEGSKA (reference sequence). V trimming: 0 bases; J trimming: 5 bases; junction bases outside the gene matches: 17.

There are a few counts of this clonotype. The genes are TRBV6-2 or TRBV6-3 and TRBJ1-5; no definite D call. V was trimmed by 6 bases and J by 0 bases, leaving 3 bases between them. Germline-derived CDR1 and CDR2 are MNHEY and SVGEGT. The CDR3 is 12 amino acids. CDR3 loop: CASRDSNQPQHF. CDR3 in DNA: TGTGCCAGCAGAGATAGCAATCAGCCCCAGCATTTT.

This clonotype was detected ten times or more. This chain uses TRBV10-3 with TRBJ1-1; the match to TRBD1 covers 12 bases. V trimming: 3 bases; J trimming: 0 bases; junction bases outside the gene matches: 5. Germline lookup yields CDR1 ENHRY and CDR2 SYGVKD. The CDR3 spans 17 residues. CDR3 nucleotides: TGTGCCATCAGTGAAAGGGACAGGGGGCCTATGAACACTGAAGCTTTCTTT. Protein product: CAISERDRGPMNTEAFF.

With regard to this clonotype: A much larger clone differs from this one at a single base, so this may be a read error. The CDR3 does not end in the conserved phenylalanine or tryptophan, so this is likely a read error. This chain connects TRBV5-1 to TRBJ2-5, with 10 bases matching TRBD2. V shed 4 bases, J shed 5 bases, and the junction held 5 bases outside the gene matches. This CDR3 has 14 residues. Germline CDR1 is SGHRS and CDR2 is YFSETQ. CDR3 residues: CASSLAGAWETQYL. The CDR3 DNA follows: TGCGCCAGCAGCCTAGCGGGGGCCTGGGAGACCCAGTACTTA.